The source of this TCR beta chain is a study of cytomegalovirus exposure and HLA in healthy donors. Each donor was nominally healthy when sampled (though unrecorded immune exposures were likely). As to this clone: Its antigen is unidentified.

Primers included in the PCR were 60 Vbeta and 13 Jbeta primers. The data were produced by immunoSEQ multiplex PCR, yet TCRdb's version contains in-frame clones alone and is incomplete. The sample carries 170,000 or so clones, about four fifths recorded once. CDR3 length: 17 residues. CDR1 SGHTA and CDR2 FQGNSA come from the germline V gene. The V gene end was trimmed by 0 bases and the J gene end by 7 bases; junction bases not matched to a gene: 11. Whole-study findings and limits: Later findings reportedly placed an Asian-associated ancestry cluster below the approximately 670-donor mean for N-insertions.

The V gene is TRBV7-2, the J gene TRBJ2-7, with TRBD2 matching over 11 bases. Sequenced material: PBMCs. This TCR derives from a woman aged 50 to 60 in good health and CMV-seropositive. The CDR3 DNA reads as TGTGCCAGCAGCTTAGCGGGGATAGCGGGGGGGATGGGGGAGCAGTACTTC. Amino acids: CASSLAGIAGGMGEQYF.